One sample yielded the 29 T cell receptor beta chains listed below, sequenced in a study of blood T cell repertoires in COVID-19. Measured with immunoSEQ multiplex PCR; TCRdb has only the in-frame clones, and not every one. This sample yields hundreds of thousands of clones, of which about 86% are seen a single time; about an eighth belongs to the top ten. Specimen: peripheral blood. The receptors here all came from a woman aged 70 to 79 with COVID-19, enrolled during active disease.

CDR3 amino acids: CASSAQGNQPQHF. The CDR3 DNA reads TGCGCCAGCAGCGCACAGGGGAATCAGCCCCAGCATTTT. The rearrangement uses TRBV5-1 and TRBJ1-5, with TRBD1 identical over 7 bases. CDR1 is SGHRS and CDR2 is YFSETQ in the germline V gene. Trimming cost V 4 bases and J 4 bases; bases outside gene matches: 2. The CDR3 is 13 residues long.

This clone was found once. The genes are TRBV24-1 and TRBJ1-5; possible D gene TRBD1, 6 bases. This CDR3 has 13 residues. The V gene lost 3 bases and the J gene lost 4 bases, with 6 bases spanning the gap. CDR1 KGHDR and CDR2 SFDVKD come from the germline V gene. The CDR3, as DNA: TGTGCCACCAGTGATAGGGGGAATCAGCCCCAGCATTTT. Translation: CATSDRGNQPQHF.

The V call is TRBV30, the J call TRBJ2-1; possibly TRBD2 for D (5 bases). The CDR3 is 12 amino acids. V was cut by 1 base and J by 7 bases, with 8 bases left in between. Germline CDR1 GTSNPN, CDR2 SVGIG (reference sequence). The CDR3, as DNA: TGTGCCTGGAGTGAACTAGGGAATGAGCAGTTCTTC. It yields the protein CAWSELGNEQFF.

This CDR3 is CSASRQGANQPQHF. In nucleotides, the CDR3 is TGCAGTGCTAGTCGACAGGGTGCCAATCAGCCCCAGCATTTT. The chain combines TRBV20-1 with TRBJ1-5; 7 bases agree with TRBD1. The CDR3 runs 14 residues. The V and J ends lost 3 bases and 3 bases, in that order; junction bases with no gene match: 5. The V gene's germline CDR1 is DFQATT and CDR2 SNEGSKA (reference sequence).

The CDR3 spells CASTELASGYNEQFF. The CDR3 nucleotides read TGTGCCAGCACGGAACTAGCGAGCGGTTACAATGAGCAGTTCTTC. The chain has TRBV2 and TRBJ2-1, with 7 bases lining up with TRBD2. The V segment lost 7 bases and the J segment 4 bases; nucleotides outside the gene matches: 10. Germline V CDR1 and CDR2: SNHLY, FYNNEI. The CDR3 runs 15 residues.

Details on this clone: The sample holds other DNA sequences that translate to the same CDR3. The chain recombines TRBV5-1 with TRBJ1-2; 8 bases map to TRBD1. The trim removed 3 bases at V and 7 bases at J, leaving 5 bases unmatched. The CDR3 totals 13 residues. Per germline, CDR1 SGHRS and CDR2 YFSETQ. CDR3 coding DNA: TGCGCCAGCAGCTCGACAGGGGCAGGTGGCTACACCTTC. Translating gives CASSSTGAGGYTF.

J is TRBJ2-3 and V is TRBV5-6, with TRBD1 matching 10 bases. Germline V CDR1 and CDR2: SGHDT, YYEEEE. Trimming removed 4 bases from V and 0 bases from J; junction bases left unmatched: 5. This CDR3 contains 16 residues. This chain's CDR3 is CASSRQTGGSTDTQYF. The CDR3 nucleotides are TGTGCCAGCAGCCGCCAGACAGGGGGCAGCACAGATACGCAGTATTTT.

The chain is built from TRBV18 and TRBJ2-7, with 10 bases fitting TRBD2. This CDR3 spans 17 amino acids. CDR1 is KGHSH, CDR2 LQKENI, per germline. Trimming at V came to 0 bases and at J to 7 bases, leaving 12 bases not matched to a gene. CDR3 bases: TGTGCCAGCTCACCACCCCGGCTAGCGGGGGCCTATAGGGAGCAGTACTTC. Translating it yields CASSPPRLAGAYREQYF.

V is TRBV7-2 and J is TRBJ1-2; weak D call: TRBD1 (5 bases). Germline-derived CDR1 and CDR2 are SGHTA and FQGNSA. V was pared by 1 base and J by 5 bases, with 11 bases between. This CDR3 comprises 14 residues. DNA of the CDR3: TGTGCCAGCAGCTTAGGACGGGGGGTTTATGGCTACACCTTC. This gives the protein CASSLGRGVYGYTF.

This clone was seen a few times. V gene TRBV18 combines with J gene TRBJ2-2, with 9 nucleotides matching TRBD1. The CDR3 contains 18 residues. V trimming: 5 bases; J trimming: 5 bases; junction bases outside the gene matches: 15. Germline V lookup: CDR1 KGHSH, CDR2 LQKENI. The CDR3: CASSSNLGQGLWTGELFF. DNA for the CDR3: TGTGCCAGCTCATCCAACCTCGGACAGGGGCTTTGGACCGGGGAGCTGTTTTTT. The whole variable domain, remainder taken from reference TRBV18 and TRBJ2-2, is NAGVMQNPRHLVRRRGQEARLRCSPMKGHSHVYWYRQLPEEGLKFMVYLQKENIIDESGMPKERFSAEFPKEGPSILRIQQVVRGDSAAYFCASSSNLGQGLWTGELFFGEGSRLTVL.

This clone was counted only a few times. The chain is built from TRBV12-3 or TRBV12-4 and TRBJ2-7; no reliable D call. Trimming removed 6 bases at V and 1 base at J, with 10 bases between. This CDR3 is 13 amino acids long. DNA of the CDR3: TGTGCCAGCAGAATGACACATTCCTACGAGCAGTACTTC. It encodes CASRMTHSYEQYF.

CDR3 in amino acids: CASRSLRGPNEKLFF. In DNA, the CDR3 is TGTGCCAGCAGGTCTCTCAGGGGACCTAATGAAAAACTGTTTTTT. The chain links TRBV11-2 to TRBJ1-4, with D tentatively TRBD1 (6 bases). Per germline, CDR1 SGHAT and CDR2 FQNNGV. The CDR3 has 15 amino acids. The germline V and J ends were trimmed by 6 bases and 3 bases, with 14 bases remaining between them.

V gene TRBV6-2 or TRBV6-3 combines with J gene TRBJ2-5; D is uncertain. Looked up from germline, CDR1 is MNHEY and CDR2 is SVGEGT. The CDR3 extends over 14 amino acids. Trimming removed 0 bases from V and 0 bases from J, with 5 bases in between. CDR3 nucleotides: TGTGCCAGCAGTTACTCGGGCAACCAAGAGACCCAGTACTTC. Translated: CASSYSGNQETQYF.

The chain uses TRBV7-2 and TRBJ2-7; TRBD2 aligns across 8 bases. The V gene's germline CDR1 is SGHTA and CDR2 FQGNSA. J gave up 0 bases and V 8 bases, and 9 bases lay outside the gene matches. The CDR3 contains 15 residues. CDR3 bases: TGTGCCAGCTCCCGGGGACTAGTGAGCTCCTACGAGCAGTACTTC. Protein: CASSRGLVSSYEQYF. Full variable domain (missing parts from reference TRBV7-2 and TRBJ2-7): GAGVSQSPSNKVTEKGKDVELRCDPISGHTALYWYRQSLGQGLEFLIYFQGNSAPDKSGLPSDRFSAERTGGSVSTLTIQRTQQEDSAVYLCASSRGLVSSYEQYFGPGTRLTVT.

This chain's CDR3 is CASSLGTGLNIQYF. CDR3 sequence (DNA): TGTGCCAGCAGTTTGGGGACAGGGTTGAACATTCAGTACTTC. This sequence joins TRBV27 and TRBJ2-4, with 9 bases identical to TRBD1. CDR1 and CDR2 from the germline V gene are MNHEY and SMNVEV (reference sequence). The CDR3 length is 14 residues. V shed 3 bases, J shed 7 bases, and the junction held 4 bases outside the gene matches.

V gene TRBV6-6 combines with J gene TRBJ2-7; D is uncertain. This CDR3 is 12 amino acids long. Germline V gene data show CDR1 as MNHNY and CDR2 as SVGAGI (reference sequence). Trimming stripped 7 bases from V and 2 bases from J, with 9 bases between. CDR3 amino acids: CASKTSPYEQYF. The CDR3 DNA follows: TGTGCCAGCAAGACAAGCCCCTACGAGCAGTACTTC.

The chain is built from TRBV14 and TRBJ2-7; D possibly corresponds to TRBD2 (6 bases). V lost 4 bases, J lost 4 bases, and 14 bases lay in between. The germline gives CDR1 SGHDN, CDR2 FVKESK. This CDR3 comprises 14 residues. CDR3 coding DNA: TGTGCCAGCAGCCGCGACACGGCGGGGTACGAGCAGTACTTC. It specifies CASSRDTAGYEQYF.

This chain links TRBV6-6 with TRBJ1-6; TRBD1 aligns across 8 bases. The CDR3 covers 13 residues. The trim removed 6 bases at V and 14 bases at J, leaving 9 bases unmatched. From germline, CDR1 is MNHNY and CDR2 SVGAGI (reference sequence). The CDR3 region has the DNA TGTGCCAGCAGATTCCAGGGGGCGGAAACCCTCCACTTT. This translates into CASRFQGAETLHF.

J is TRBJ1-5 and V is TRBV9; D is perhaps TRBD1 (5 bases). The germline V gene has CDR1 SGDLS and CDR2 YYNGEE. CDR3 size: 15 residues. V gave up 0 bases and J gave up 0 bases, with 7 bases separating them. DNA for the CDR3: TGTGCCAGCAGCGTAGGGCAGGGTAGCAATCAGCCCCAGCATTTT. This gives the protein CASSVGQGSNQPQHF.

This clone was detected only once. This chain joins TRBV25-1 and TRBJ2-7, with 10 bases that match TRBD1. Germline assignment: CDR1 MGHDK and CDR2 SYGVNS. This CDR3 contains 15 residues. V shed 8 bases and J 7 bases; nucleotides not matched to a gene: 14. The CDR3 spells CASEAGTGALPEQYF. In DNA form, the CDR3 reads TGTGCCAGCGAAGCCGGGACAGGGGCCCTACCAGAGCAGTACTTC.

On this clone itself: Compared with germline, one end of the junction differs, possibly owing to a read error. The rearrangement links TRBV2 to TRBJ2-1; 10 bases align to TRBD2. Germline assignment: CDR1 SNHLY and CDR2 FYNNEI. The CDR3 totals 15 residues. The CDR3 spells CTSPTSGGAVNEQFF. Here the CDR3 DNA reads TGTACCAGTCCAACCAGCGGGGGGGCCGTTAATGAGCAGTTCTTC.

This clone appeared a single time. The CDR3 here is CASSTLGVSGENGYTF. As DNA, the CDR3 is TGTGCCAGCAGCACCCTCGGGGTGTCAGGGGAGAATGGCTACACCTTC. The V gene is TRBV5-4, the J gene TRBJ1-2, with TRBD1 as a possible D gene (6 bases). V shed 4 bases and J shed 6 bases, with 22 bases lying between them. CDR1 is SGHNT and CDR2 is YYREEE in the germline V gene (reference sequence). This CDR3 has 16 amino acids.

This chain joins TRBV4-1 and TRBJ1-4, with 11 positions matching TRBD1. Germline assignment: CDR1 MGHRA and CDR2 YSYEKL. The CDR3 length is 17 residues. V trimming: 5 bases; J trimming: 2 bases; junction bases outside the gene matches: 7. For the CDR3, the DNA is TGCGCCAGCAGCAGCCGGGACAGGGGGGGGACTAATGAAAAACTGTTTTTT. It translates to CASSSRDRGGTNEKLFF.

The rearrangement links TRBV2 to TRBJ2-2; 7 bases are a match to TRBD2. Germline V gives CDR1 SNHLY, CDR2 FYNNEI. J gave up 1 base and V 6 bases, and 8 bases lay outside the gene matches. This CDR3 is 16 amino acids long. The CDR3 bases are TGTGCCAGCAGGAAAACGGGGGGTCTGAACACCGGGGAGCTGTTTTTT. This gives the protein CASRKTGGLNTGELFF.

A few counts support this clone. V usage is TRBV6-5 and J usage is TRBJ1-5; D uncertain. Germline assignment: CDR1 MNHEY and CDR2 SVGAGI. V gave up 7 bases and J gave up 7 bases, with 20 bases separating them. The CDR3 sequence is 15 residues long. CDR3 bases: TGTGCCAGCACCCCCGGCAGAGGATCCGGGCAGCCCCAGCATTTT. Its protein is CASTPGRGSGQPQHF.

The V gene is TRBV29-1, the J gene TRBJ1-2; no clear D gene. CDR1 is SQVTM, CDR2 ANQGSEA, per germline. The CDR3 is made up of 12 amino acids. Trimming shortened V by 3 bases and J by 2 bases, and 7 bases separated the two germline ends. The CDR3 region is CSVDWRNYGYTF. The CDR3 region has the DNA TGCAGCGTTGATTGGAGGAACTATGGCTACACCTTC.

The rearrangement joins TRBV19 to TRBJ1-1; D gene unclear. CDR1 LNHDA and CDR2 SQIVND come from the germline V gene (reference sequence). The CDR3 is 13 residues long. The V and J ends lost 1 base and 6 bases respectively, with 9 bases between them. The CDR3 DNA reads as TGTGCCAGTAGTATAGGGCCAGAGGCTGAAGCTTTCTTT. This codes for CASSIGPEAEAFF. Based on the CDR3 plus reference TRBV19 and TRBJ1-1, the full variable domain is DGGITQSPKYLFRKEGQNVTLSCEQNLNHDAMYWYRQDPGQGLRLIYYSQIVNDFQKGDIAEGYSVSREKKESFPLTVTSAQKNPTAFYLCASSIGPEAEAFFGQGTRLTVV.

This clone has a single count. Other DNA sequences in this specimen translate into the identical CDR3. This chain links TRBV9 with TRBJ2-7; D perhaps matches TRBD1 (5 bases). The CDR3 has 14 amino acids. Trimming stripped 0 bases from V and 2 bases from J, with 9 bases between. Per the germline V gene, CDR1 is SGDLS and CDR2 is YYNGEE. CDR3 protein: CASSVAPGTYEQYF. The CDR3, as DNA: TGTGCCAGCAGCGTAGCCCCAGGGACCTACGAGCAGTACTTC.

J is TRBJ2-3 and V is TRBV7-2; 9 bases are shared with TRBD2. In germline, CDR1 is SGHTA, CDR2 FQGNSA. The CDR3 has 13 amino acids. Unmatched junction bases numbered 3, after V lost 8 bases and J lost 3 bases. The CDR3 loop reads CASRGGDTDTQYF. The CDR3 DNA sequence: TGTGCCAGCCGCGGGGGGGATACAGATACGCAGTATTTT.